This passage covers 14 T cell receptor beta chains from one sample sequenced in a study of T-cell reconstitution after alpha-beta-depleted transplantation in children. Unique molecular identifiers were incorporated into the prepared TCRbeta library. MiXCR, run by TCRdb on the PCR reads, gives a single entry per CDR3 protein. Here the sample spans around 600,000 distinct CDR3 sequences, more than 9% being singletons. Sequenced here: PBMCs from the stem cell graft donor, sampled from the stem cell graft. The receptors were gathered from a human donor who donated a stem cell graft to a child with acute myeloid leukemia.

This clonotype was observed at least ten times. V and J are TRBV5-1 and TRBJ2-5; D call uncertain. The CDR3 loop spans 12 amino acids. Germline CDR1 SGHRS, CDR2 YFSETQ. V was clipped by 4 bases and J by 5 bases, with 9 bases between them. The CDR3 here is CASSRDVETQYF. DNA for the CDR3: TGCGCCAGCAGCCGAGATGTGGAGACCCAGTACTTC.

This clonotype was seen ten or more times. The J gene is TRBJ2-1, the V gene TRBV5-6, with TRBD2 matching over 9 bases. V shed 7 bases, J shed 5 bases, and the junction held 10 bases outside the gene matches. CDR3 length: 15 residues. Germline lookup yields CDR1 SGHDT and CDR2 YYEEEE. The CDR3 DNA reads TGTGCCAGCCTGTACCTCAGACTAGCGGACAATGAGCAGTTCTTC. This gives the protein CASLYLRLADNEQFF. The full variable domain, in which reference TRBV5-6 and TRBJ2-1 provide the parts outside the CDR3, is DAGVTQSPTHLIKTRGQQVTLRCSPKSGHDTVSWYQQALGQGPQFIFQYYEEEERQRGNFPDRFSGHQFPNYSSELNVNALLLGDSALYLCASLYLRLADNEQFFGPGTRLTVL.

The chain recombines TRBV6-1 with TRBJ1-1, with 7 nucleotides matching TRBD1. Germline V gives CDR1 MNHNS, CDR2 SASEGT. Germline trimming cut 7 bases from V and 0 bases from J; bases unmatched to any gene: 5. The CDR3 totals 14 residues. The CDR3 loop reads CASIWTGLNTEAFF. DNA for the CDR3: TGTGCCAGCATATGGACAGGACTGAACACTGAAGCTTTCTTT.

This clonotype occurred a few times. J is TRBJ2-5 and V is TRBV25-1, with D uncertain. CDR3 length: 12 amino acids. The germline V gene encodes CDR1 MGHDK and CDR2 SYGVNS. V lost 6 bases, J lost 5 bases, and 10 bases lay in between. CDR3 protein: CASRGKVETQYF. The CDR3 region has the DNA TGTGCCAGCAGGGGTAAGGTGGAGACCCAGTACTTC. Based on the CDR3 plus reference TRBV25-1 and TRBJ2-5, the full variable domain is EADIYQTPRYLVIGTGKKITLECSQTMGHDKMYWYQQDPGMELHLIHYSYGVNSTEKGDLSSESTVSRIRTEHFPLTLESARPSHTSQYLCASRGKVETQYFGPGTRLLVL.

This clonotype was seen a handful of times. The chain employs TRBV7-9 and TRBJ1-2; no clear D. Germline V gene data show CDR1 as SEHNR and CDR2 as FQNEAQ (reference sequence). This CDR3 has 14 residues. Trimming took 1 base from V and 0 from J, leaving 6 bases between them. DNA for the CDR3: TGTGCCAGCAGCTTAGGGACCTCTAACTATGGCTACACCTTC. Its protein is CASSLGTSNYGYTF.

The chain carries TRBV15 and TRBJ2-7; 13 bases are shared with TRBD2. The J segment lost 6 bases and the V segment lost 0 bases, leaving 5 bases of the junction unmatched. CDR3 length: 16 amino acids. Germline loops: CDR1 LNHNV, CDR2 YYDKDF (reference sequence). This chain's CDR3 is CATSRDPLAGGSEQYF. The CDR3 DNA reads TGTGCCACCAGCAGAGATCCACTAGCGGGAGGGAGCGAGCAGTACTTC.

This clonotype was seen ten or more times. The chain recombines TRBV18 with TRBJ1-1; D is possibly TRBD1 (6 bases). Trimming took 2 bases from V and 2 from J, leaving 12 bases between them. The CDR3 length is 15 residues. CDR1 and CDR2 from the germline V gene are KGHSH and LQKENI. CDR3 nucleotide sequence: TGTGCCAGCTCACCATTTGAGACAGGAAACACTGAAGCTTTCTTT. This sequence encodes CASSPFETGNTEAFF.

CDR3 protein: CASSPHRGPGGYEQYF. CDR3 DNA sequence: TGTGCCAGCAGCCCCCATCGTGGTCCCGGGGGGTACGAGCAGTACTTC. The chain links TRBV7-8 to TRBJ2-7, with 7 bases that match TRBD2. Unmatched junction bases numbered 14, after V lost 5 bases and J lost 4 bases. CDR1 is SGHVS and CDR2 is FQNEAQ in the germline V gene. The CDR3 is 16 residues long. Full variable domain (missing parts from reference TRBV7-8 and TRBJ2-7): GAGVSQSPRYKVAKRGQDVALRCDPISGHVSLFWYQQALGQGPEFLTYFQNEAQLDKSGLPSDRFFAERPEGSVSTLKIQRTQQEDSAVYLCASSPHRGPGGYEQYFGPGTRLTVT.

This chain joins TRBV7-3 and TRBJ2-7, with D tentatively TRBD1 (6 bases). The CDR3 length is 14 residues. Per germline, CDR1 SGHTA and CDR2 FQGTGA. V lost 5 bases and J 4 bases, leaving 15 bases between the germline ends. The CDR3 region has the DNA TGTGCCAGCAGCCCGAGGCTAGGGGGATACGAGCAGTACTTC. Amino acid sequence: CASSPRLGGYEQYF.

This clonotype has a handful of counts. This chain uses TRBV20-1 with TRBJ2-1; a weak D match, TRBD2 (6 bases). This CDR3 contains 14 residues. Trimming removed 5 bases from V and 5 bases from J, with 16 bases in between. Germline V lookup: CDR1 DFQATT, CDR2 SNEGSKA (reference sequence). CDR3 loop: CSAPGGILNNEQFF. CDR3 nucleotides: TGCAGTGCTCCCGGCGGGATACTGAACAATGAGCAGTTCTTC.

In its sample, this clonotype was seen a few times. The gene calls are TRBV5-5 and TRBJ2-3; D not resolved. CDR1 is SGHKS, CDR2 YYEKEE, per germline (reference sequence). V lost 1 base to trimming and J lost 4 bases, with 7 bases between them. The CDR3 sequence is 13 residues long. DNA of the CDR3: TGTGCCAGCAGCTTGTTAGCCCCAGATACGCAGTATTTT. Protein product: CASSLLAPDTQYF.

The rearrangement links TRBV6-2 or TRBV6-3 to TRBJ2-2; 8 bases match TRBD2. Germline V gene data show CDR1 as MNHEY and CDR2 as SVGEGT. The CDR3 is 18 amino acids. Trimming removed 0 bases from V and 4 bases from J; junction bases left unmatched: 10. The CDR3 region has the DNA TGTGCCAGCAGTTACTCGAGGCGGGAACTAGCGGTCACCGGGGAGCTGTTTTTT. Protein product: CASSYSRRELAVTGELFF.

This clonotype has just a few counts. This sequence joins TRBV12-3 or TRBV12-4 and TRBJ2-1; TRBD2 matches 8 bases. This CDR3 contains 18 residues. The V gene end was trimmed by 8 bases and the J gene end by 1 base; junction bases not matched to a gene: 16. Here the CDR3 reads CASLVGREGLISYNEQFF. DNA of the CDR3: TGTGCCAGCCTCGTCGGACGGGAGGGCCTCATATCCTACAATGAGCAGTTCTTC.

This clonotype was observed at least ten times. The genes are TRBV2 and TRBJ2-6, with D uncertain. The CDR3 has 12 residues. Germline assignment: CDR1 SNHLY and CDR2 FYNNEI. Between the trimmed V and J ends, which lost 6 bases and 2 bases, there was a span of 2 bases. DNA of the CDR3: TGTGCCAGCAGGGCTGGGGCCAACGTCCTGACTTTC. This encodes CASRAGANVLTF.